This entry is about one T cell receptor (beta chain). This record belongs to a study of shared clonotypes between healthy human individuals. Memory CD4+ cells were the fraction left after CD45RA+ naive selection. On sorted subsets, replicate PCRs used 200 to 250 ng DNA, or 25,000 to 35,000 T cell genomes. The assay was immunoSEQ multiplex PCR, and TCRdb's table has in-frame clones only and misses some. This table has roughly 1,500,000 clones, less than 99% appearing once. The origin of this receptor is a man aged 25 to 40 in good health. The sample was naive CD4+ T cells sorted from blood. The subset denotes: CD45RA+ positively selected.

The CDR3 spells CASSYSGASVYNEQFF. The CDR3 coding sequence is TGTGCCAGCAGTTACTCCGGGGCTAGCGTCTACAATGAGCAGTTCTTC. The genes are TRBV6-5 and TRBJ2-1, with D perhaps matching TRBD2 (6 bases). The CDR3 length is 16 residues. From germline, CDR1 is MNHEY and CDR2 SVGAGI. Between the trimmed V and J ends, which lost 0 bases and 3 bases, there was a span of 12 bases.